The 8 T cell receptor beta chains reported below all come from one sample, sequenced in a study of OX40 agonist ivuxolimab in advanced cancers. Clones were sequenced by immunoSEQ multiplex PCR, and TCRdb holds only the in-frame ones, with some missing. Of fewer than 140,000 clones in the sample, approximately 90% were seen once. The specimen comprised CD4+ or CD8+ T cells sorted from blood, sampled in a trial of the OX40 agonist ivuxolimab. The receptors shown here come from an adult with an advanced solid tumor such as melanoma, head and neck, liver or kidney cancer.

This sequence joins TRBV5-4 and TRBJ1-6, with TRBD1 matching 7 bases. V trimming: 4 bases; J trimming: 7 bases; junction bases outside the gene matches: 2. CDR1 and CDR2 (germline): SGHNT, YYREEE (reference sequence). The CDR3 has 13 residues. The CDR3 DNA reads TGTGCCAGCAGCGAGGACAGGAATTCACCCCTCCACTTT. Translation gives CASSEDRNSPLHF.

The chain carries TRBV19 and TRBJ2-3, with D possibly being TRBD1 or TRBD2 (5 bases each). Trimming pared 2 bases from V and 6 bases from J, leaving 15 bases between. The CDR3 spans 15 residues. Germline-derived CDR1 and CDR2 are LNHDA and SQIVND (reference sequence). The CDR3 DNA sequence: TGTGCCAGTAGTATAAATATGGGGACCTCGGATACGCAGTATTTT. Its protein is CASSINMGTSDTQYF.

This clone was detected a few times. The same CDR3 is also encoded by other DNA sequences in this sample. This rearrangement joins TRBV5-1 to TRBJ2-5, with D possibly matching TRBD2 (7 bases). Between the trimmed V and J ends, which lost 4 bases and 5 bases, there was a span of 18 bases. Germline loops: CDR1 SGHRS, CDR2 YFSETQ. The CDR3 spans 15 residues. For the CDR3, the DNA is TGCGCCAGCAGCCCGAGTGGGGGGGCCGGGGAGACCCAGTACTTC. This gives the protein CASSPSGGAGETQYF.

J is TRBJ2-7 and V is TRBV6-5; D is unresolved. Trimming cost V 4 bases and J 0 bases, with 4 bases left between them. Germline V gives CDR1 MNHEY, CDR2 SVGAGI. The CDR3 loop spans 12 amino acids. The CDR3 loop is CASSSISYEQYF. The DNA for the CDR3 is TGTGCCAGCAGTTCCATCTCCTACGAGCAGTACTTC.

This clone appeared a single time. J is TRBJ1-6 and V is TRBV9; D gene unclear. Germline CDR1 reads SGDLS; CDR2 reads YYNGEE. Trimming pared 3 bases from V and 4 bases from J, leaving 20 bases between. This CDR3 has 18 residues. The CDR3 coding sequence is TGTGCCAGCAGCGAATCCCCGAAGGGAGCGAAATATAATTCACCCCTCCACTTT. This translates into CASSESPKGAKYNSPLHF.

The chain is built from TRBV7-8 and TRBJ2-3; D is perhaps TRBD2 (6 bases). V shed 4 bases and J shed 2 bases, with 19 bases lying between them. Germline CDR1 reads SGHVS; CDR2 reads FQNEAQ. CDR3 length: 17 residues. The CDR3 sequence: CASSSTYGGLPTDTQYF. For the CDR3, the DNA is TGTGCCAGCAGCTCAACTTATGGCGGACTACCCACAGATACGCAGTATTTT.

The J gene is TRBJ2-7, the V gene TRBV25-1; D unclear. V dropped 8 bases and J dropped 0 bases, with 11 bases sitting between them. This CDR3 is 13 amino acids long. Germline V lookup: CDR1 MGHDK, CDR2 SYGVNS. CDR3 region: CASGSRSSYEQYF. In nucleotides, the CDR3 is TGTGCCAGCGGAAGTCGAAGCTCCTACGAGCAGTACTTC.

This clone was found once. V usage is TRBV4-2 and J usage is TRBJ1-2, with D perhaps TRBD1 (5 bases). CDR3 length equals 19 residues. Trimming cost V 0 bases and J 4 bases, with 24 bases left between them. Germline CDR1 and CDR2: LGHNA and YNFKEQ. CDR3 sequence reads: CASSQEITAGGDLPYGYTF. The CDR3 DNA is TGTGCCAGCAGCCAAGAAATAACGGCGGGTGGGGACCTCCCCTATGGCTACACCTTC.